This TCR beta chain originates from a study of T cells in Graves' hyperthyroidism and ophthalmopathy. Points from the study as a whole: Most clonotypes that expanded in the thyroid above 0.001 also showed up in blood.

It was RNA transcripts that yielded the amplified TCR beta CDR3 regions. Researchers ran a first-round RT-PCR on the TCR CDR3 using the HTBI primer set. TCRdb ran MiXCR on the multiplex PCR reads and lists one entry per CDR3 protein. The sample contains some 530,000 distinct CDR3 sequences, 20% to 25% of which appear only once. In the case of this clonotype: Its antigen is as yet unknown. A junction end diverges from the germline sequence, so it may reflect a read error.

The CDR3 loop spans 14 amino acids. Per the germline V gene, CDR1 is GTSNPN and CDR2 is SVGIG (reference sequence). A patient was excluded if there was uncontrolled infection, other autoimmune disease, pregnancy or lactation. Diagnoses were made from clinical symptoms, serum measures (thyroxine and TRAb), thyroid ultrasound and orbital computed tomography. Fresh peripheral blood, 10 ml, was the source of the PBMCs. The chain links TRBV30 to TRBJ1-2; the match to TRBD1 covers 7 bases. The TCR sequence derives from a woman in her sixties or seventies with Graves' ophthalmopathy. What was sequenced was blood. This CDR3 is CAWSPQGLRRGCTF. CDR3 in DNA: TGTGCCTGGAGTCCACAGGGGCTCCGGAGGGGCTGCACCTTC.